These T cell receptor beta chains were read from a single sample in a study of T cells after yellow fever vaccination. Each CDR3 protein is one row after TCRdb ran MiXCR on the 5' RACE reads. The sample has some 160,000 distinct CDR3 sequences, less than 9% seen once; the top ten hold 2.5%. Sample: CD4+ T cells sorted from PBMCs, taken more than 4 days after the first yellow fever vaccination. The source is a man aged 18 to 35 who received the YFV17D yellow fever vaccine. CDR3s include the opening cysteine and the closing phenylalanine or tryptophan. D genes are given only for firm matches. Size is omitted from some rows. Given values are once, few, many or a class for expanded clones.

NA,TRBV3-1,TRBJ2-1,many,CASSHGTGEQFF,TGTGCCAGCAGCCACGGGACTGGGGAGCAGTTCTTC
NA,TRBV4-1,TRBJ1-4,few,CASSQVGGLGKLFF,TGCGCCAGCAGCCAAGTAGGCGGGCTTGGAAAACTGTTTTTT
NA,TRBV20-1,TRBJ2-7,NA,CSARRGYDRGHEQYF,TGCAGTGCTAGACGAGGGTATGATCGGGGCCACGAGCAGTACTTC
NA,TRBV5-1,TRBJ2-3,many,CASSLVAGDSTDTQYF,TGCGCCAGCAGCTTGGTTGCAGGGGATAGCACAGATACGCAGTATTTT
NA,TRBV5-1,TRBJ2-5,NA,CASSLSSTPQETLYF,TGCGCCAGCAGCTTGTCATCGACGCCTCAAGAGACCCTGTACTTC
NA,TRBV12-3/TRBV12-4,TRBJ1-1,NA,CASSLGKLNTEAFF,TGTGCCAGCAGTTTAGGCAAGCTGAACACTGAAGCTTTCTTT
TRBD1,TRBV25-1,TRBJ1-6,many,CASKDRGYSPLHF,TGTGCCAGCAAGGACAGGGGATACTCACCCCTCCACTTT
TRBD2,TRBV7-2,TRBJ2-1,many,CASSLGLAGAPRFF,TGTGCCAGCAGCTTAGGGCTAGCGGGGGCACCTAGGTTCTTC
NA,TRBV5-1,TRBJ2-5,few,CASSLAPAGGDETQYF,TGCGCCAGCAGCTTGGCCCCCGCAGGGGGGGACGAGACCCAGTACTTC
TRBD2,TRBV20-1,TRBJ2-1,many,CSARTSGPINEQFF,TGCAGTGCTAGGACTAGCGGACCTATCAATGAGCAGTTCTTC
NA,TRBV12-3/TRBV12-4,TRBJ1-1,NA,CASSLRVGGPNTEAFF,TGTGCCAGCAGTTTAAGGGTTGGGGGCCCGAACACTGAAGCTTTCTTT
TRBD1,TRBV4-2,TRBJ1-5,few,CASSQDRDRGDSNQPQHF,TGTGCCAGCAGCCAAGACCGGGACAGGGGGGACAGCAATCAGCCCCAGCATTTT
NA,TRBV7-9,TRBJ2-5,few,CAVGGGEETQYF,TGTGCCGTGGGTGGGGGAGAAGAGACCCAGTACTTC
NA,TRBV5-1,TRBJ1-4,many,CASSSDITNEKLFF,TGCGCCAGCAGCTCGGACATAACTAATGAAAAACTGTTTTTT
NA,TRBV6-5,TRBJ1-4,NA,CASSSQAGNDKLFF,TGTGCCAGCAGTTCTCAGGCGGGTAATGATAAACTGTTTTTT
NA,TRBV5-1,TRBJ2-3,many,CASSGAVSSTDTQYF,TGCGCCAGCAGCGGCGCAGTTTCTAGCACAGATACGCAGTATTTT